This TCR beta chain was identified during a study of CD8+ T cells in alopecia areata. The study, taken as a whole, reports: Lesional scalp, especially alopecia totalis/universalis, showed higher clonality than normal scalp.

Following extraction, RNA underwent reverse transcription to cDNA, which served as the sequencing template. Generated by immunoSEQ multiplex PCR, the TCRdb table keeps only in-frame clones and is missing some. The sample yields about 110,000 clones, 59% seen once. Note on this clone: The target antigen is unknown.

Germline values: CDR1 PRHDT, CDR2 FYEKMQ (reference sequence). This CDR3 contains 15 residues. V dropped 3 bases and J dropped 6; count of bases not matched to a gene: 6. J is TRBJ2-1 and V is TRBV13; TRBD2 agrees at 9 bases. The sequenced sample consisted of CD8+ T cells sorted from blood. This TCR was recovered from a human donor in good health. The CDR3: CASSLRGGGANEQFF. CDR3 DNA sequence: TGTGCCAGCAGCTTGCGCGGCGGGGGGGCCAATGAGCAGTTCTTC.